This T cell receptor beta chain was sequenced in a study of cytomegalovirus exposure and HLA in healthy donors. Use of 60 Vbeta and 13 Jbeta primers characterized the PCR. Produced via immunoSEQ multiplex PCR; TCRdb's table is partial and in-frame only. Of 200,000 to 250,000 clones in the sample, under 85% were seen once. A word on this clone: No antigen is known for it.

The CDR3 sequence is 15 residues long. The V and J ends lost 4 bases and 0 bases respectively, with 10 bases between them. Germline V gives CDR1 SGHDN, CDR2 FVKESK. Overall study results and limits: Indistinguishable V segments, including TRBV6-2 and TRBV6-3, were excluded. DRB1 had the most TCR associations and HLA-C the fewest, a later analysis found, with rates varying by HLA locus.

The specimen sequenced was PBMCs. This clonotype was sampled from a woman in her forties or fifties in good health and CMV-seropositive. The chain joins TRBV14 to TRBJ1-3; maybe TRBD1 (6 bases). DNA of the CDR3: TGTGCCAGCAGCCCGAGGACAGCCTCTGGAAACACCATATATTTT. Its protein is CASSPRTASGNTIYF.